The subject of this entry is one TCR beta chain. RNA in amounts of roughly 0.5 to 1 ug was reverse transcribed with random hexamers. TCR beta CDR3 was amplified by immunoSEQ multiplex PCR. This amplification extended across 54 Vbeta and 13 Jbeta segments. One entry per CDR3 protein, called by TCRdb with MiXCR from the immunoSEQ multiplex PCR reads. The sample has 200,000 to 250,000 distinct CDR3 sequences; nearly 97% are singletons. This sample is part of a study of CD8 T cells in Susac syndrome. From blood CD8+ and CD4+ T cells, the TCR beta chain was sequenced. Purification of the CD8+ and CD4+ T cells relied on negative isolation, and TEMRA cells underwent FACS enrichment. This CDR3 comprises 12 residues. The germline CDR1 and CDR2 sequences are GTSNPN and SVGIG (reference sequence). The V gene lost 5 bases and the J gene lost 0 bases, with 7 bases spanning the gap.

The sample comprised CD4+ T cells from PBMCs. The chain carries TRBV30 and TRBJ1-1, with unresolved D. This sequence originates from a human donor with multiple sclerosis. The CDR3 is CAWLVLNTEAFF. CDR3 DNA sequence: TGTGCCTGGTTAGTATTGAACACTGAAGCTTTCTTT.